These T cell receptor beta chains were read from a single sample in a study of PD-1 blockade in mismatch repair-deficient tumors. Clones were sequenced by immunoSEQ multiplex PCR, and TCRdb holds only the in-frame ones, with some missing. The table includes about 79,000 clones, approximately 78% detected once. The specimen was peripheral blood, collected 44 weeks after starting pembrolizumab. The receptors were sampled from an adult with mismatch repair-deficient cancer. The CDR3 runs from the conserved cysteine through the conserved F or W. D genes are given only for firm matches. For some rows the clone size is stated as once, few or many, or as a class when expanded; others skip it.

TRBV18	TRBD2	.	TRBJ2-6	TGTGCCAACTCAGCCTCCGGGACTAGCGGGACCGGGGCCAACGTCCTGACTTTC	CANSASGTSGTGANVLTF
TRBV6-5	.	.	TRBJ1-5	TGTGCCAGCAGTGGGCTCTTGGGGGACAATCAGCCCCAGCATTTT	CASSGLLGDNQPQHF
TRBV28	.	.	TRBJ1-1	TGTGCCAGCAGTTTTTTCCAGGAGATGAACACTGAAGCTTTCTTT	CASSFFQEMNTEAFF
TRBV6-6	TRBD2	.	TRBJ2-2	TGTGCCAGCAAAAGCGGGAGTATGGCCGGGGAGCTGTTTTTT	CASKSGSMAGELFF
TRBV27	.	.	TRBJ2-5	TGTGCCAGCAGTTTAAGGTTGTCTGGCGGGCGAGTAGAGACCCAGTACTTC	CASSLRLSGGRVETQYF
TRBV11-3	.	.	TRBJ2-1	TGTGCCAGCAGCTTGGACCCGAGCTCCTACAATGAGCAGTTCTTC	CASSLDPSSYNEQFF
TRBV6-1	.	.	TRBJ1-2	TGTGCCAGCAGTGAAGGGGCAGGGGCTAACTATGGCTACACCTTC	CASSEGAGANYGYTF
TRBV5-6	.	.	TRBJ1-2	TGTGCCAGCAGCGACGACGGGAAGTTGAGAGCCCATGGCTACACCTTC	CASSDDGKLRAHGYTF
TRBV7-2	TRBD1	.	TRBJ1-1	TGTGCCAGCAGCCAACAGGGGTACACTGAAGCTTTCTTT	CASSQQGYTEAFF
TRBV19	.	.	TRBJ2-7	TGTGCCAGTAGTCCCAGGGAGAGATTTGGTGAGCAGTACTTC	CASSPRERFGEQYF
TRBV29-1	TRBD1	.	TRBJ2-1	TGCAGCGTTGCGCGGGACAGGGGAGATTCCGAGCAGTTCTTC	CSVARDRGDSEQFF
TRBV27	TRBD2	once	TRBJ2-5	TGTGCCAGCAGCAAACTACTAGCGGGAGGTGCGGAGACCCAGTACTTC	CASSKLLAGGAETQYF
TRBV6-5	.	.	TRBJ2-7	TGTGCCAGCAGTAAAACCCGGGGTGGGGAATACGAGCAGTACTTC	CASSKTRGGEYEQYF
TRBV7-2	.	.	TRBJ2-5	TGTGCCAGCAGCTTAGCGCCGACGCCAGAGACCCAGTACTTC	CASSLAPTPETQYF
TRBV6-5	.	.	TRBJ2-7	TGTGCCAGCACCGAGGTTGGCGGGAACTCCTACGAGCAGTACTTC	CASTEVGGNSYEQYF
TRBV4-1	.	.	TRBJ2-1	TGCGCCAGCAGCCTTCGAGCCACAGCGGACGCCTACAATGAGCAGTTCTTC	CASSLRATADAYNEQFF
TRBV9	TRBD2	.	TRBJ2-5	TGTGCCAGCAGCGTGATTAGCGGGAGAGGGGAGACCCAGTACTTC	CASSVISGRGETQYF
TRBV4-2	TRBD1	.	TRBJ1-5	TGTGCCAGCAGCCAAGACAGGGGGAACGGTCAGCCCCAGCATTTT	CASSQDRGNGQPQHF
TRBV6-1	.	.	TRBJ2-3	TGTGCCACCGCGGGCCGGGAGTCAGATACGCAGTATTTT	CATAGRESDTQYF
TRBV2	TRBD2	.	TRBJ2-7	TGTGCCAGCAGAGCCGGGACTAGCGGGAGGTACGAGCAGTACTTC	CASRAGTSGRYEQYF
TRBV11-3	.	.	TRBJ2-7	TGTGCCAGCAGCTTAGGGGCAGGAGCCTCCTACGAGCAGTACTTC	CASSLGAGASYEQYF
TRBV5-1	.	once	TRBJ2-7	TGCGCCAGCAGCTTGGTGTCAGCACCTGGCGAGCAGTACTTC	CASSLVSAPGEQYF
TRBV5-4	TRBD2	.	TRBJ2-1	TGTGCCAGCAGCACGACTAGCGGGAGTTTCAATGAGCAGTTCTTC	CASSTTSGSFNEQFF
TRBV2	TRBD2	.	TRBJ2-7	TGTGCCAGCAGGCCCCCAGCGGGAGACTCCTACGAGCAGTACTTC	CASRPPAGDSYEQYF
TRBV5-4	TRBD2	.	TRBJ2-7	TGTGCCAGCAGCTCTGGACTAGCGGGAGCATACGAGCAGTACTTC	CASSSGLAGAYEQYF
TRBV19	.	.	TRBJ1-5	TGTGCCAGTAGTCTCGGCAGGGACGGTCAGCCCCAGCATTTT	CASSLGRDGQPQHF
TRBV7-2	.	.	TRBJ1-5	TGTGCCAGCAGCTTAAGTGGTCAGGGGCATCAGCCCCAGCATTTT	CASSLSGQGHQPQHF
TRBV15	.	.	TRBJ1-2	TGTGCCACCAGCAGAGATAGTCAGCTCGACTACACCTTC	CATSRDSQLDYTF
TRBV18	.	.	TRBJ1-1	TGTGCCAGCTCGCGGACAGTAAACACTGAAGCTTTCTTT	CASSRTVNTEAFF
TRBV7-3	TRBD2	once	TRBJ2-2	TGTGCCAGCAGCCCCGGACTAGCGGTCGGGGAGCTGTTTTTT	CASSPGLAVGELFF
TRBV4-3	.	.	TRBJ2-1	TGCGCCAGCAGCCAGAATCCAGGGAGCTCCTACAATGAGCAGTTCTTC	CASSQNPGSSYNEQFF
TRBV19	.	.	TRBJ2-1	TGTGCCAGTCCTCCGCCTAGCCTTAATGAGCAGTTCTTC	CASPPPSLNEQFF
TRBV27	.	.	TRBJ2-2	TGTGCCCCGGACACCGGGGAGCTGTTTTTT	CAPDTGELFF
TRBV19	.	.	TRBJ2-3	TGTGCCAGTAGTATCCCAGGGGTAACAGATACGCAGTATTTT	CASSIPGVTDTQYF
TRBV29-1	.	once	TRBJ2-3	TGCAGCGTTCTCGGCAGGGGCCGAGTTGATACGCAGTATTTT	CSVLGRGRVDTQYF
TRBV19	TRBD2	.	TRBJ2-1	TGTGCCAGTAGTAGCGGGAGGTTGGCCTACAATGAGCAGTTCTTC	CASSSGRLAYNEQFF
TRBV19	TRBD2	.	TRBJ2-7	TGTGCCAGTAGTACAGCGGGAGACGAGCAGTACTTC	CASSTAGDEQYF
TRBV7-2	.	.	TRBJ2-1	TGTGCCAGCAGCTTGTCCGGCCAGAACAATGAGCAGTTCTTC	CASSLSGQNNEQFF
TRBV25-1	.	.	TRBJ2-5	TGTGCCAGCGGATGGACAGAAGAGACCCAGTACTTC	CASGWTEETQYF
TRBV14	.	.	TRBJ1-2	TGTGCCAGCAGCCAAGATGACCCCAGGGATGGCTACACCTTC	CASSQDDPRDGYTF
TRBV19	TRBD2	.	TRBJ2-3	TGTGCCAGTAGTCCCCAAGGCGGGGGAATCACAGATACGCAGTATTTT	CASSPQGGGITDTQYF
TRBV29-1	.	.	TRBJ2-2	TGCAGCGTTGATGGTATGAGGGCGGGGGAGCTGTTTTTT	CSVDGMRAGELFF
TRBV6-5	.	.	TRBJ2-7	TGTGCCAGCAGTTACGGGGGGCAAGGCTACGAGCAGTACTTC	CASSYGGQGYEQYF
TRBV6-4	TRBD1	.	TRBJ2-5	TGTGCCATCCCGGGACAGACCCTGTGGGAGACCCAGTACTTC	CAIPGQTLWETQYF
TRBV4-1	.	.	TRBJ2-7	TGCGCCAGCAGCCAGGTAATAGGGGGGGCGGCCTACGAGCAGTACTTC	CASSQVIGGAAYEQYF
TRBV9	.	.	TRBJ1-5	TGTGCCAGCAGCCCGGGACAAGGAAGCAATCAGCCCCAGCATTTT	CASSPGQGSNQPQHF
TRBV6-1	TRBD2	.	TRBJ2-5	TGTGCCAGCAGTGAACTCGGCGGGGGGTCGCAGACCCAGTACTTC	CASSELGGGSQTQYF
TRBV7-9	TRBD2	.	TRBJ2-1	TGTGCCAGCAGCTTAGTAAGTGGACTAGCGGCCAATGAGCAGTTCTTC	CASSLVSGLAANEQFF
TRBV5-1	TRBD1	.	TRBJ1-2	TGCGCCAGCAGCCAAGGACAGGCCGTTGGCTACACCTTC	CASSQGQAVGYTF
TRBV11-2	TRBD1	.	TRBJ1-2	TGTGCCAGCGGCCCAGGACAGGGTAGCTTTTATGGCTACACCTTC	CASGPGQGSFYGYTF
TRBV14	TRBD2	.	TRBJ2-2	TGTGCCAGCAGCCTCGGGACTAGCGGGAGTCCCGGGGAGCTGTTTTTT	CASSLGTSGSPGELFF
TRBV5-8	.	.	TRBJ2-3	TGTGCCAGCAGCTTGGAGGCAGCGAGCACAGATACGCAGTATTTT	CASSLEAASTDTQYF
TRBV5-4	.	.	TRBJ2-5	TGTGCCAGCAGCTTGGCCTCCATCCAAGAGACCCAGTACTTC	CASSLASIQETQYF
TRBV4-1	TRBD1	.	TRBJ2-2	TGCGCCAGCAAAATGCGACAGGGGAACACCGGGGAGCTGTTTTTT	CASKMRQGNTGELFF
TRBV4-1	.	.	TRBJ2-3	TGCGCCAGCAGCCAAGATAAGGGCAGTAGCACAGATACGCAGTATTTT	CASSQDKGSSTDTQYF
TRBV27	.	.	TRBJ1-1	TGTGCCAGCCTGGGACGTACGAACACTGAAGCTTTCTTT	CASLGRTNTEAFF
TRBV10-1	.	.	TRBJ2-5	TGCGCCAGCAGTGAGGTCAGGAGCCATTTCGAGACCCAGTACTTC	CASSEVRSHFETQYF